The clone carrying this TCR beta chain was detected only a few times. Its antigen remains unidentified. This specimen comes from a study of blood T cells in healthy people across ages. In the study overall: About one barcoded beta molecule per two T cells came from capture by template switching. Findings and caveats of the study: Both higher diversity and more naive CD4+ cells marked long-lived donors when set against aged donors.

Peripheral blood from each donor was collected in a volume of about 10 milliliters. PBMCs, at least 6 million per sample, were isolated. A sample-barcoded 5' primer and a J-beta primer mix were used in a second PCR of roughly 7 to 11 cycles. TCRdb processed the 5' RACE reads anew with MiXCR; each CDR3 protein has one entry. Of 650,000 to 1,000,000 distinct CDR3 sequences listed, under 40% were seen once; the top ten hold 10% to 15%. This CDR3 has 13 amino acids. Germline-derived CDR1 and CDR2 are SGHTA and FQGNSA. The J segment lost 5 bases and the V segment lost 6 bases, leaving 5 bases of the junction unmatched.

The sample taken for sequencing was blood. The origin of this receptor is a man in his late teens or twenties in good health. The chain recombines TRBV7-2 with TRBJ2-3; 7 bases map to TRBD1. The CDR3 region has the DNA TGTGCCAGCAGAGGACAGGCGGGAGATACGCAGTATTTT. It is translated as CASRGQAGDTQYF. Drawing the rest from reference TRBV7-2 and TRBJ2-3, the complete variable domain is GAGVSQSPSNKVTEKGKDVELRCDPISGHTALYWYRQSLGQGLEFLIYFQGNSAPDKSGLPSDRFSAERTGGSVSTLTIQRTQQEDSAVYLCASRGQAGDTQYFGPGTRLTVL.